This T cell receptor (beta chain) was found in a study of T cells in Graves' hyperthyroidism and ophthalmopathy. Study-wide points: The majority of expanded thyroid clonotypes above 0.001 also appeared in blood.

Graves' hyperthyroidism qualified as stable when ophthalmopathy did not progress within 18 months. Those with hyperthyroidism were 18 to 65 years old, newly diagnosed, and ill for under 2 months. Researchers amplified the TCR beta CDR3 regions from RNA transcripts. The HTBI set primed first-round TCR CDR3 RT-PCR. TCRdb independently ran MiXCR on the multiplex PCR reads; one entry per CDR3 protein. The table has about 580,000 distinct CDR3 sequences, 40% to 55% seen once. Deletions cut 3 bases from V and 4 bases from J, with 16 bases between. The CDR3 loop spans 17 amino acids. Germline-derived CDR1 and CDR2 are KGHSH and LQKENI. This clonotype occurred a few times. Its antigen is not known.

The V call is TRBV18, the J call TRBJ2-6, with D possibly matching TRBD1 (6 bases). The clonotype comes from a woman under 30 with Graves' hyperthyroidism. Sequencing was carried out using peripheral blood or thyroid tissue (not recorded which). Here the CDR3 DNA reads TGTGCCAGCTCACCTCGATTACAGGGTGCCGGGGCCAACGTCCTGACTTTC. It specifies CASSPRLQGAGANVLTF.